The 3 T cell receptor beta chains presented below share a single source sample, sequenced in a study of OX40 agonist ivuxolimab in advanced cancers. Clones were sequenced by immunoSEQ multiplex PCR, and TCRdb holds only the in-frame ones, with some missing. This table holds around 34,000 clones, approximately 89% found once. This sample comprised CD4+ or CD8+ T cells sorted from blood, obtained in a trial of the OX40 agonist ivuxolimab. These receptors all stem from an adult with an advanced solid tumor such as melanoma, head and neck, liver or kidney cancer.

This chain uses TRBV5-5 with TRBJ2-7; D is perhaps TRBD1 or TRBD2 (5 bases each). The CDR3 runs 16 residues. Germline V gene lookup returns CDR1 SGHKS and CDR2 YYEKEE (reference sequence). Trimming removed 2 bases at V and 4 bases at J, with 19 bases between. For the CDR3, the DNA is TGTGCCAGCAGCTTTGCCGGAGGCTTCCAGGGTTACGAGCAGTACTTC. Encoded protein: CASSFAGGFQGYEQYF.

The rearrangement links TRBV4-1 to TRBJ1-2; D is undetermined. Germline CDR1 is MGHRA and CDR2 is YSYEKL. The V and J ends lost 0 bases and 4 bases respectively, with 12 bases between them. This CDR3 region has 15 residues. The CDR3 protein is CASSQDSVSVYGYTF. Here the CDR3 DNA reads TGCGCCAGCAGCCAAGATTCAGTATCAGTCTATGGCTACACCTTC.

The gene calls are TRBV29-1 and TRBJ2-1; TRBD2 aligns across 9 bases. The CDR3 runs 14 residues. Looked up from germline, CDR1 is SQVTM and CDR2 is ANQGSEA. Trimming cost V 4 bases and J 7 bases; bases outside gene matches: 8. CDR3 nucleotide sequence: TGCAGCGTTGTGGGCGGGAGGGCTGGGAATGAGCAGTTCTTC. Residues: CSVVGGRAGNEQFF.